The rows below give T cell receptor beta chains drawn from one sample of a study of human T cells and chemical hapten exposure. TCRdb processed the RACE reads anew with MiXCR; each CDR3 protein has one entry. The sample records 350,000 to 400,000 distinct CDR3 sequences, about 6.3% being singletons. This specimen consisted of whole blood, obtained in connection with sensitization to the hapten diphenylcyclopropenone (DPC). These TCRs come from a woman younger than 35 with alopecia areata. Some clones in this sample may be carry-over from other donors' samples. CDR3s include the opening cysteine and the closing phenylalanine or tryptophan. Each record gives: clone size, J gene, D gene, CDR3 length, V gene, CDR3 protein, CDR3 DNA. The D gene is left open where the match is weak. The size field is filled for only some rows; it gives once, few, many or a size class.

many,TRBJ1-6,TRBD1,14,TRBV12-3/TRBV12-4,CASSAQGGNSPLHF,TGTGCCAGCAGCGCCCAGGGGGGAAATTCACCCCTCCACTTT
many,TRBJ2-3,NA,15,TRBV7-2,CASSLDWTSTDTQYF,TGTGCCAGCAGCTTAGACTGGACTAGCACAGATACGCAGTATTTT
few,TRBJ2-3,NA,13,TRBV11-2,CASSSRSGDTQYF,TGTGCCAGCAGCTCTAGATCGGGGGATACGCAGTATTTT
many,TRBJ1-4,NA,15,TRBV11-2,CASSPVRQPNEKLFF,TGTGCCAGCAGCCCCGTCCGACAGCCTAATGAAAAACTGTTTTTT
many,TRBJ1-4,NA,13,TRBV7-2,CASSLAQGEKLFF,TGTGCCAGCAGCTTAGCGCAGGGTGAAAAACTGTTTTTT
many,TRBJ1-3,TRBD1,18,TRBV5-4,CASSLKAAGQGAGNTIYF,TGTGCCAGCAGCTTGAAGGCGGCCGGACAGGGGGCAGGAAACACCATATATTTT
NA,TRBJ2-3,TRBD2,16,TRBV20-1,CSAKNSGGSGTDTQYF,TGCAGTGCTAAAAATAGCGGGGGGAGTGGAACAGATACGCAGTATTTT
few,TRBJ2-7,NA,12,TRBV7-9,CASSSATYEQYF,TGTGCCAGCAGCTCAGCCACCTACGAGCAGTACTTC
many,TRBJ1-5,NA,13,TRBV6-2/TRBV6-3,CASSYDSNQPQHF,TGTGCCAGCAGTTACGACAGCAATCAGCCCCAGCATTTT
NA,TRBJ2-1,NA,15,TRBV3-1,CASSQVARAYNEQFF,TGTGCCAGCAGCCAAGTAGCGAGAGCCTACAATGAGCAGTTCTTC
many,TRBJ2-3,TRBD2,16,TRBV5-1,CASSLITSGGKDTQYF,TGCGCCAGCAGCTTGATAACGAGCGGGGGCAAAGATACGCAGTATTTT
many,TRBJ1-6,NA,15,TRBV29-1,CSVAKGPGYNSPLHF,TGCAGCGTTGCGAAAGGCCCCGGTTATAATTCACCCCTCCACTTT
few,TRBJ1-1,TRBD1,13,TRBV20-1,CSAGGQGVTEAFF,TGCAGTGCTGGCGGACAGGGGGTCACTGAAGCTTTCTTT
many,TRBJ1-5,TRBD1,16,TRBV20-1,CSASLSGQGANQPQHF,TGCAGTGCTAGCCTATCAGGACAGGGGGCGAATCAGCCCCAGCATTTT
few,TRBJ2-5,NA,14,TRBV6-5,CASSYEGVGETQYF,TGTGCCAGCAGTTACGAAGGGGTCGGAGAGACCCAGTACTTC
few,TRBJ2-3,TRBD1,16,TRBV24-1,CATSDATGGGTDTQYF,TGTGCCACCAGTGACGCAACAGGGGGCGGCACAGATACGCAGTATTTT
many,TRBJ1-1,NA,13,TRBV27,CASSLSLWAEAFF,TGTGCCAGCAGTTTATCGTTGTGGGCTGAAGCTTTCTTT
NA,TRBJ1-5,NA,14,TRBV20-1,CSARANGLNRPQHF,TGCAGTGCTAGAGCAAACGGGCTAAATCGGCCCCAGCATTTT
NA,TRBJ1-1,NA,14,TRBV10-3,CAISEQGVGTGAFF,TGTGCCATCAGTGAACAGGGTGTCGGCACTGGAGCTTTCTTT
NA,TRBJ1-4,TRBD1,15,TRBV2,CASSNRGGTNEKLFF,TGTGCCAGCAGCAACAGGGGAGGGACTAATGAAAAACTGTTTTTT
NA,TRBJ2-3,NA,15,TRBV3-1,CASSRSTGSTDTQYF,TGTGCCAGCAGCCGATCGACAGGTAGCACAGATACGCAGTATTTT
few,TRBJ1-6,TRBD1,15,TRBV5-1,CASSAGTGGNSPLHF,TGCGCCAGCAGCGCCGGGACAGGGGGCAATTCACCCCTCCACTTT
many,TRBJ2-1,NA,15,TRBV6-5,CASSYSRSGVNEQFF,TGTGCCAGCAGTTACTCGAGGTCGGGGGTGAATGAGCAGTTCTTC
many,TRBJ1-5,TRBD1,13,TRBV20-1,CSATGQGNQPQHF,TGCAGTGCTACCGGACAGGGCAATCAGCCCCAGCATTTT
many,TRBJ1-5,TRBD1,14,TRBV7-6,CASSATGQDQPQHF,TGTGCCAGCAGCGCGACAGGGCAGGATCAGCCCCAGCATTTT
many,TRBJ1-3,NA,12,TRBV11-2,CATSPSGNTIYF,TGTGCCACCAGCCCGTCCGGAAACACCATATATTTT
NA,TRBJ2-1,TRBD2,18,TRBV4-1,CASSQGKRGAAKDNEQFF,TGCGCCAGCAGCCAAGGAAAGCGGGGGGCCGCCAAGGACAATGAGCAGTTCTTC
few,TRBJ1-5,NA,13,TRBV6-4,CASSESDNQPQHF,TGTGCCAGCAGTGAGAGTGATAATCAGCCCCAGCATTTT
NA,TRBJ1-5,NA,13,TRBV20-1,CSALRGTNQPQHF,TGCAGTGCTTTAAGGGGAACCAATCAGCCCCAGCATTTT
NA,TRBJ2-6,NA,16,TRBV7-2,CASSLFYLSGANVLTF,TGTGCCAGCAGCTTATTTTACCTCTCTGGGGCCAACGTCCTGACTTTC
NA,TRBJ1-6,NA,15,TRBV3-1,CASSPYGAQIQPLHF,TGTGCCAGCAGCCCATACGGAGCTCAAATTCAACCCCTCCACTTT
NA,TRBJ1-5,NA,13,TRBV18,CASSSIENQPQHF,TGTGCCAGCTCATCTATCGAAAATCAGCCCCAGCATTTT
NA,TRBJ2-1,TRBD2,14,TRBV27,CASSLGGFPNEQFF,TGTGCCAGCAGTCTGGGGGGGTTTCCGAATGAGCAGTTCTTC
NA,TRBJ2-6,NA,15,TRBV7-2,CASRRLSSGANVLTF,TGTGCCAGCAGGCGCCTAAGCTCTGGGGCCAACGTCCTGACTTTC
few,TRBJ2-1,TRBD2,14,TRBV12-3/TRBV12-4,CATRLAGAHNEQFF,TGTGCCACCCGCCTAGCGGGGGCGCACAATGAGCAGTTCTTC
many,TRBJ2-6,NA,18,TRBV4-3,CASSQDGAGGAGANVLTF,TGCGCCAGCAGCCAAGATGGAGCAGGGGGGGCTGGGGCCAACGTCCTGACTTTC
many,TRBJ1-1,NA,14,TRBV7-9,CASSFGELNTEAFF,TGTGCCAGCAGCTTTGGAGAACTGAACACTGAAGCTTTCTTT
NA,TRBJ2-1,TRBD1,14,TRBV20-1,CSADTGTGTDEQFF,TGCAGTGCTGACACCGGGACAGGGACCGATGAGCAGTTCTTC
few,TRBJ2-5,NA,15,TRBV7-2,CASSPQRETKETQYF,TGTGCCAGCAGCCCCCAAAGGGAAACAAAAGAGACCCAGTACTTC
many,TRBJ1-5,TRBD1,14,TRBV18,CASSVTGGNQPQHF,TGTGCCAGCTCAGTGACAGGGGGCAATCAGCCCCAGCATTTT
many,TRBJ2-3,NA,13,TRBV12-3/TRBV12-4,CASSFQGTDTQYF,TGTGCCAGCAGCTTTCAGGGCACAGATACGCAGTATTTT
NA,TRBJ1-2,NA,16,TRBV18,CASSPQGPQANYGYTF,TGTGCCAGCTCACCACAGGGTCCACAAGCTAACTATGGCTACACCTTC
many,TRBJ2-6,NA,16,TRBV14,CASSQAISSGANVLTF,TGTGCCAGCAGCCAAGCAATCTCCTCTGGGGCCAACGTCCTGACTTTC
many,TRBJ1-1,NA,13,TRBV7-3,CASSRGTYTEAFF,TGTGCCAGCAGCCGGGGGACTTACACTGAAGCTTTCTTT
many,TRBJ1-6,NA,15,TRBV14,CASSQGRGYNSPLHF,TGTGCCAGCAGCCAAGGTCGGGGTTACAATTCACCCCTCCACTTT
few,TRBJ2-3,TRBD1,13,TRBV7-8,CAAGDRDTDTQYF,TGTGCAGCCGGGGACAGGGACACAGATACGCAGTATTTT
few,TRBJ1-1,NA,13,TRBV28,CASLGLMNTEAFF,TGTGCCAGCCTGGGCCTCATGAACACTGAAGCTTTCTTT
few,TRBJ1-1,NA,15,TRBV6-5,CASSSPGRAHTEAFF,TGTGCCAGCAGTTCCCCAGGACGGGCTCACACTGAAGCTTTCTTT
few,TRBJ1-1,TRBD1,17,TRBV28,CASRDLEPNRGNTEAFF,TGTGCCAGCAGGGACTTGGAGCCCAACAGGGGGAACACTGAAGCTTTCTTT
few,TRBJ1-3,NA,14,TRBV7-3,CASSPGGSSDTIYF,TGTGCCAGCAGCCCAGGCGGAAGTTCGGACACCATATATTTT